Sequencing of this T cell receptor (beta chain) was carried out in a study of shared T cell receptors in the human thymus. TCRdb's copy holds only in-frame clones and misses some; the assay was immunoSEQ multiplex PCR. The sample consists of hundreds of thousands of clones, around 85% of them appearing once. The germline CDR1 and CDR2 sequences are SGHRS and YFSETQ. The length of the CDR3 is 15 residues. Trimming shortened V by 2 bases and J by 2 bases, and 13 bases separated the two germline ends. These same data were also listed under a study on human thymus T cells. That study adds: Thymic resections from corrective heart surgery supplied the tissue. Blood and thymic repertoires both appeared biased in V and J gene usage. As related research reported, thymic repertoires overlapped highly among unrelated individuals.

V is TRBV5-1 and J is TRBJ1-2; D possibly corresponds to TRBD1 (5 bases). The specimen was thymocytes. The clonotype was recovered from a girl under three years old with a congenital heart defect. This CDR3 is CASSLGRGENYGYTF. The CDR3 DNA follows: TGCGCCAGCAGCTTAGGGCGGGGGGAGAACTATGGCTACACCTTC.